This T cell receptor (beta chain) derives from a study of blood T cell repertoires in COVID-19. Study as a whole: Researchers got acute and convalescent COVID-19 samples from the United States, Italy and Spain. T cells, B-cell-depleted T cells, or PBMCs provided the cDNA or gDNA that served as material.

Germline CDR1 and CDR2: SGHDT and YYEEEE. The CDR3 has 14 amino acids. The V end was cut by 0 bases, the J end by 3 bases, with 9 bases between. As handled by the study authors: How many nucleated cells were present was estimated from reference gene primer amplification. Only in-frame clones appear in the TCRdb table, and some are missing; sequencing was by immunoSEQ multiplex PCR. Clone size and V and J calls were adopted from that table, with D and trimming inferred from the DNA. The data contain approximately 69,000 clones, 65% to 85% of them seen just once; the ten biggest clones take up 16%. This sequence was found in a man aged 60-69 years with acute or convalescent COVID-19. The chain recombines TRBV5-6 with TRBJ1-2, with D possibly being TRBD1 (6 bases). The sequencing sample was made of peripheral blood. For the CDR3, the DNA is TGTGCCAGCAGCTTGGTTCAGGGGTACTATGGCTACACCTTC. It yields the protein CASSLVQGYYGYTF.